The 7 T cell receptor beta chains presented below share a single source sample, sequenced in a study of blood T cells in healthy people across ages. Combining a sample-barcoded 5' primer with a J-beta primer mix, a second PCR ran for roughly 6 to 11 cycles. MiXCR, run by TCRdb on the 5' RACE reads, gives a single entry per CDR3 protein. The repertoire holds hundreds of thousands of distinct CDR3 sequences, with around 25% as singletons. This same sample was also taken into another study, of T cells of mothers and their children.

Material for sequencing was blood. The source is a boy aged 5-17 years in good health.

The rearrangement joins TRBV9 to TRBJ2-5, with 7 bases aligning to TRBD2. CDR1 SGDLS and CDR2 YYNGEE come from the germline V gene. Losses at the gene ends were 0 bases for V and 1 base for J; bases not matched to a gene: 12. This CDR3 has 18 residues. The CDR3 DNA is TGTGCCAGCAGCGTAGACCCAGCGGGACTGAGCGGCCAAGAGACCCAGTACTTC. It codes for CASSVDPAGLSGQETQYF.

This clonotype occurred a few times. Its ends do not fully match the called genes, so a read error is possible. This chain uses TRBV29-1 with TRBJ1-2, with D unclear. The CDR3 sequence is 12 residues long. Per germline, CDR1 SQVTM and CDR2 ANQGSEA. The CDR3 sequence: CSVDGEDYGYTF. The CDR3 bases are TGCAGCGTTGATGGTGAGGACTATGGTTACACCTTC.

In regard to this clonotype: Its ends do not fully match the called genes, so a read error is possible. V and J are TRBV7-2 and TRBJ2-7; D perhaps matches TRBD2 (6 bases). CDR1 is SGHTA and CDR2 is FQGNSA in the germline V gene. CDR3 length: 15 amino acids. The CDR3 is CASSPRVDSGYERYF. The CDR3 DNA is TGTGCCAGCAGCCCACGAGTTGATAGCGGTTACGAGCGGTACTTC.

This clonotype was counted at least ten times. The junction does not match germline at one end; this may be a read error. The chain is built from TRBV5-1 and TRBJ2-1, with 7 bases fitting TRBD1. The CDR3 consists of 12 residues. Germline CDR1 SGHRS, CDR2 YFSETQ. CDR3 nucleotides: TGTGCCAGCAGTTTAGGGGGCGGTGAGCAGTTCTTC. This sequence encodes CASSLGGGEQFF.

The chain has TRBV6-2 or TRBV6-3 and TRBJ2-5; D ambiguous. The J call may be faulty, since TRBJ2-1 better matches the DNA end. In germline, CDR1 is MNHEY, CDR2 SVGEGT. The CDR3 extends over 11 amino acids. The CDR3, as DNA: TGTGCCAGCAGTGGATATGATGAGCAGTTCTTC. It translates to CASSGYDEQFF.

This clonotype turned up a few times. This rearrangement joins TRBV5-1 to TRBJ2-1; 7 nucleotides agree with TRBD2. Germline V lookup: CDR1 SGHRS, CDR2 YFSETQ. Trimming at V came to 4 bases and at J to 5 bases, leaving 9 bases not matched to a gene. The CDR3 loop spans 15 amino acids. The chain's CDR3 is CASSAVGRGDNEQFF. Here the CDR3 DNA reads TGCGCCAGCAGCGCTGTTGGGAGGGGCGACAATGAGCAGTTCTTC.

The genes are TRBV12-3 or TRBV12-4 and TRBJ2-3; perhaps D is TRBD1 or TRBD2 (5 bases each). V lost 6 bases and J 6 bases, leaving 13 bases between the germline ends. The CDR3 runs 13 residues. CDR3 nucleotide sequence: TGTGCCAGCAGCTCTGGGACCGCCGATACGCAGTATTTT. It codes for CASSSGTADTQYF.